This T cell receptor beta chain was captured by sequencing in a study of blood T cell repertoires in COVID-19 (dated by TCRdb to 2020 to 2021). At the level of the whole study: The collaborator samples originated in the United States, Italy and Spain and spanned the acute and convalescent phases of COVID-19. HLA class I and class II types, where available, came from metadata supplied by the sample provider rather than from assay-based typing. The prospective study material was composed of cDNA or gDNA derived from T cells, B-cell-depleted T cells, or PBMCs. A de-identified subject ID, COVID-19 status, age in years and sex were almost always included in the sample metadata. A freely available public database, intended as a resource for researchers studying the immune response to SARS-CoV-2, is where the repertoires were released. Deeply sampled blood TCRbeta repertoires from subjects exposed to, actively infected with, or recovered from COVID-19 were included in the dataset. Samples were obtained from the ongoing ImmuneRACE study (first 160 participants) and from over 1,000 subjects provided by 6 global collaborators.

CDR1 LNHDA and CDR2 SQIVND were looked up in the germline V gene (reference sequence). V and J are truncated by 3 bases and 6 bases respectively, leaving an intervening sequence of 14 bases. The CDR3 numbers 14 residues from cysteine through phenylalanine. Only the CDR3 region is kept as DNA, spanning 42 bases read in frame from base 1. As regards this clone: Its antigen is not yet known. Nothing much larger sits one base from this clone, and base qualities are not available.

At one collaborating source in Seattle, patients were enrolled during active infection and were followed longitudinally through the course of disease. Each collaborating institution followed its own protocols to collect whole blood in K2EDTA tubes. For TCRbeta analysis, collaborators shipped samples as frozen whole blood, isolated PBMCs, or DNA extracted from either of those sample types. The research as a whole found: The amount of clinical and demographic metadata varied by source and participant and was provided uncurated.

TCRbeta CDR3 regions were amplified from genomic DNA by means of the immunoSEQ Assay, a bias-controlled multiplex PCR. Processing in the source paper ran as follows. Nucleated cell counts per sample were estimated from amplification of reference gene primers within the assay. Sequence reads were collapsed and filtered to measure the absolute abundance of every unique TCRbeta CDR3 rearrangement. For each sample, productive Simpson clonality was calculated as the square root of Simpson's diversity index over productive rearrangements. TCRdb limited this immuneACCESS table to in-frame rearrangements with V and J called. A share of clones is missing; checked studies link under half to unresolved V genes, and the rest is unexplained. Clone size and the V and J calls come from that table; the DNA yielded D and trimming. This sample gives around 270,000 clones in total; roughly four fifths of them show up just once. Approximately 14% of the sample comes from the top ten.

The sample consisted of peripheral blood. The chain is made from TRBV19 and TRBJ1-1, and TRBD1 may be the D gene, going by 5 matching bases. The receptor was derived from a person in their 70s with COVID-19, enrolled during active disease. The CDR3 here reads CASSIGAHSPEAFF. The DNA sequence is TGTGCCAGTAGTATTGGGGCCCATTCCCCTGAAGCTTTCTTT.